This T cell receptor (beta chain) was captured in a study of cytomegalovirus exposure and HLA in healthy donors (TCRdb year 2017). Notes on the research overall: An earlier analysis of more than 550 of the donors reported 276 Gb of sequence data and 100 million to 120 million unique TCR beta sequences obtained from about 179 million T cells. HLA typing included class I and class II loci at four-digit resolution. The study profiled the T cell repertoires of around 700 subjects by immunosequencing and related them to cytomegalovirus serostatus. An earlier analysis of roughly 600 of the donors used high-throughput TCR beta sequencing to judge whether each TCR beta V gene segment behaved as functional or pseudogenic. Alongside the repertoire data, information on donor age, sex, ethnicity and CMV serostatus was compiled. The study combined high-throughput TCR immunosequencing, statistical association of individual TCRs with disease status, and machine learning to predict cytomegalovirus infection status. Every discovery cohort repertoire had been produced on one sequencing platform. Typing coverage varied by locus: roughly 620-640 donors for A, B, C, DRB1 and DQB1; more than 500 for DQA1; more than 600 for DPA1; around 450 for DPB1. Across under 500 genotyped donors of the cohort, an average of approximately 240,000 unique TCR beta nucleotide sequences per donor were sequenced, and 15% to 20% of those sequences were non-productive. In a later analysis, previously published TCR beta repertoires from 500 to 750 donors were re-analyzed and high-resolution HLA genotyping was added so that TCR occurrence patterns could be studied. Several DR-DQ haplotypes were treated as single units for association and clustering because of strong linkage in the cohort. About 320 gigabases of sequencing data and tens of millions of unique TCR sequences were included in an early release covering 550 to 650 HLA-typed donors. The study was designed to test whether signatures of past pathogen exposure could be identified by cataloging public T cell receptors. In addition to the first cohort of around 670 subjects, a separate validation cohort of approximately 130 different subjects was used. In the later analysis, no new phenotypic data were used to find candidate immune exposures; instead, reliance was placed on TCR beta sequences and their occurrence across donors. In a later genetic analysis, genome-wide SNP genotypes for about 55% of the roughly 670 donors were used, and that subset was treated as a discovery cohort. Of the approximately 370 genotyped donors, less than 85% were placed in the genetic ancestry cluster associated with self-reported Caucasian donors. Overall results and qualifications from the work: A later analysis reported that several top co-occurrence clusters appeared linked to parvovirus B19, influenza, CMV and Epstein-Barr virus. According to a later analysis, most CMV-associated TCR beta chains appeared to be HLA-restricted, and the HLA associations seemed to be driven largely by CMV exposure. In a later genetic analysis, a missense DCLRE1C variant was associated with V-gene and J-gene trimming of TCR beta chains, and the association was replicated in an independent cohort. HLA typing was unavailable for some donors at each locus, so association tests used only the typed subset. The earlier analysis of about 600 of the donors excluded roughly 16 rarely observed V segments, including chromosome 9 orphons, because counts were too low. Strong co-occurrence of HLA alleles, especially DR and DQ, made assigning TCR associations to individual alleles difficult. The authors suggested that the approach could potentially be extended to other disease states and immunological phenotypes. In a later analysis, around 17,000 TCR beta sequences were associated with specific HLA alleles at a false discovery rate of 0.05. A group of highly shared sequence variants was considered likely to be a technical artifact of the sequencing pipeline. Some IMGT-functional V segments, including TRBV6-2 and TRBV6-3, could not be told apart with the 87-base-pair reads, so those segments were excluded. Across donors, most TCR sequences were observed very rarely, whereas some public TCRs were present in many individuals. Broadly in line with IMGT annotations, most TCR beta V segments showed up in productive rearrangements about 87% or about 30% of the time in an earlier analysis of under 700 of the donors. Linkage disequilibrium might explain the correlated functional status among segregating V segments, but an unknown experimental factor could not be ruled out. Presence/absence analyses assumed roughly uniform sequencing depth across donors, an assumption that may not hold. A later analysis found that TCR association rates varied across HLA loci, with DRB1 alleles showing the most associated TCRs and HLA-C alleles the fewest. In both the original and validation cohorts, the classifier was reported to diagnose cytomegalovirus status with high specificity and sensitivity. In vitro tests confirmed that three of the cytomegalovirus-associated TCR beta chains recognize cytomegalovirus antigens. A later genetic analysis reported fewer N-insertions in productive TCRs among donors in an Asian-associated ancestry cluster than the approximately 700-donor mean. In a later analysis, HLA-associated TCR beta chains were found to be more clonally expanded and to have lower generation probabilities than equally common non-associated chains. The only immune exposure information available for the cohort was CMV serostatus. A total of roughly 160 TCR beta chains were listed by the study as associated with cytomegalovirus. Only TCR beta chains were sequenced in this cohort, and the absence of alpha or paired-chain data limited detectable features. A further reported finding was that TCR beta sequences accurately predicted the HLA-A and HLA-B alleles for most subjects in the first cohort.

The cohort was made up of hundreds of healthy bone marrow donors. Cohort members were all nominally healthy when sampled, although unrecorded immune exposures were likely present. The donor tested CMV seronegative, placing the donor among the approximately 360 seronegative members of the cohort. Every donor gave a peripheral blood sample, and the peripheral blood mononuclear cells from that sample were used for TCR beta sequencing. Genomic DNA extraction from the blood cell samples was performed with the Qiagen DNeasy Blood Extraction Kit. Based on the germline V gene, the CDR1 and CDR2 sequences are SGHTA and FQGNSA. The CDR3 measures 14 amino acids from cysteine to phenylalanine. CDR3 DNA only is kept here, 42 bases in frame from base 1. Here V drops 5 bases and J drops 7 bases, and the junction holds 7 bases not matched to any gene. This clone was seen a few times. The target of this receptor is not known. No base-level quality is on record; no much larger clone is a single base apart.

To prepare the library, the immunoSEQ multiplex PCR assay was applied. The multiplex PCR relied on a mix of 60 forward primers for TCR Vbeta segments and 13 reverse primers for TCR Jbeta segments. A multiplex PCR assay on genomic DNA amplified the CDR3 region of rearranged TCR beta genes. On the Illumina HiSeq System, the amplified TCR beta libraries were sequenced as 87-base-pair reads. As for the original processing: A later analysis counted approximately 84 million unique TCR beta chains across the 650 to 700 repertoires, and roughly 11 million of these chains were shared by at least two donors. Raw reads were error-corrected and collapsed into unique sequences with a nearest-neighbor algorithm that merged closely related sequences to remove PCR and sequencing errors. CDR3 sequences were aligned to IMGT reference sequences to assign V, D and J gene segments. For a sequence to be retained, a match of at least six nucleotides was required to both a V gene segment and a J gene segment. A rearrangement was called productive if the CDR3 had no stop codons and remained in frame with V and J, and every other rearrangement was called non-productive. CDR3 was defined according to IMGT convention as the region running from the second conserved V-encoded cysteine to the conserved J-encoded phenylalanine. Sequences without an unambiguous match to a single V gene segment were excluded from the earlier analysis of almost 600 of the donors. In an earlier analysis of approximately 590 of the donors, a V segment was called functional when productive rearrangements were above 56.7%, and segregating when the standard deviation between donors exceeded 5%. A statistical classification framework was built to diagnose cytomegalovirus status from the catalog of TCR beta chain sequences. V and J gene assignment, in a later analysis, came from comparing TCR nucleotide sequences with IMGT/GENE-DB human TR gene sequences. A later analysis assigned CDR3 sequences and most-parsimonious VDJ recombination scenarios with the TCRdist pipeline. In a later analysis, each TCR beta chain was defined by its CDR3 amino acid sequence together with its V-gene family, and reads without a unique V-gene family were excluded. In a later analysis, around 650 highly shared, low-generation-probability nucleotide sequences were removed to address suspected cross-contamination and a sequencing artifact. In a later analysis, a clonal expansion index was calculated for each public chain from normalized within-repertoire ranks of inferred template counts. In a later analysis, generation probabilities were computed with a VDJ recombination model fitted to out-of-frame rearrangements, and the resulting probabilities were checked against IGoR. A later analysis scored TCR-TCR, TCR-HLA and TCR-CMV co-occurrence with hypergeometric tests, applying a repertoire-size bias correction to TCR pairs. To estimate false discovery rates, a later analysis permuted the HLA or CMV assignments 20 times. In a later analysis, co-occurring TCRs were grouped using DBSCAN, with TCRdist sequence similarity added in when clustering inside HLA-allele-positive subsets. Co-occurrence clustering excluded repertoires with fewer than 30,000 or more than 120,000 public chains, plus five with anomalous nucleotide sharing. TCRdb mirrors the immuneACCESS table, restricted to in-frame sequences. Some clones are absent from its copies; in checked studies, under half trace to an unresolved V gene, and the reason for the others is unknown. V, J and clone size are those of that table, while D and trimming were read from the DNA. The sample includes 65,000 to 90,000 clones, with about 81% observed a single time. The ten largest make up about an eighth of the sample.

The sequence was collected from a man between 65 and 85 years old in good health and CMV-seronegative. Sequenced material: PBMCs. Here the chain combines TRBV7-2 and TRBJ1-2, with TRBD1 matching 10 junction bases. The DNA sequence is given as TGTGCCAGCAGCCAATCCGGGACAGGGGTTGGCTACACCTTC. This is translated as CASSQSGTGVGYTF. The CDR3, completed at both ends by the reference TRBV7-2 and TRBJ1-2 genes, gives the full variable domain GAGVSQSPSNKVTEKGKDVELRCDPISGHTALYWYRQSLGQGLEFLIYFQGNSAPDKSGLPSDRFSAERTGGSVSTLTIQRTQQEDSAVYLCASSQSGTGVGYTFGSGTRLTVV.